Judged by frequency, the clone carrying this TCR beta chain is medium-sized. Its antigen is currently unknown. These data originate in a study of T cell clusters in autoimmune cytopenias. Study observations and caveats: Compared with active autoimmune hepatitis patients, healthy donors showed about 2.7-fold more exclusive TRB clusters. Physiological T cell clusters of healthy donors were apparently absent in primary autoimmune cytopenia patients. No cluster-lack signature appeared between secondary cytopenia and chronic lymphocytic leukemia patients, apparently due to lymphoma masking. The T cell clusters were defined only in silico, without experimental functional validation.

Each sample's input was approximately 270 ng genomic DNA, 38,000 or so genome equivalents. The CDR3 runs to 13 residues. Germline lookup yields CDR1 SQVTM and CDR2 ANQGSEA. TRB was amplified by touch-down multiplex PCR, primer pools A and B combined. Following a re-call of the multiplex PCR reads, TCRdb has one entry per CDR3 protein and lacks DNA. The sample table sets out 9,500 to 15,000 distinct CDR3 sequences. The chain is built from TRBV29-1 and TRBJ2-1. This receptor was obtained from a human donor with an autoimmune cytopenia or autoimmune hepatitis (not recorded which). Material: peripheral blood. The CDR3 loop is CSVVGDSHNEQFF.